These T cell receptor beta chains were read from a single sample in a study of T cells in Graves' hyperthyroidism and ophthalmopathy. TCRdb redid the calling of the multiplex PCR reads with MiXCR, one entry per CDR3 protein. The data hold roughly 280,000 distinct CDR3 sequences, with over 20% observed a single time. Sequenced: blood. Source of these receptors: a man aged 25 to 40 with Graves' ophthalmopathy. Both conserved end residues are part of each CDR3. Fields, in order: D gene, clone size, V gene, J gene, CDR3 DNA, CDR3 protein. A D gene is named only where the DNA matches it firmly. A clone size is listed for some rows: how often the clone was seen (once, few, many), or a class if it is expanded.

d_call: -; clone_size: many; v_call: TRBV30; j_call: TRBJ1-5; cdr3_nt: TGTGCCTGGAGTTTAGGTCCTTATCAGCCCCAGCATTTT; cdr3_aa: CAWSLGPYQPQHF
d_call: -; clone_size: -; v_call: TRBV6-2/TRBV6-3; j_call: TRBJ2-7; cdr3_nt: TGTGCCAGCGGACCAACCTACTTTGGGAGTCTCAACGAGCAGTACTTC; cdr3_aa: CASGPTYFGSLNEQYF
d_call: -; clone_size: -; v_call: TRBV6-1; j_call: TRBJ2-5; cdr3_nt: TGTGCCAGCAGTGTAATCATCCAGACCCAGTACTTC; cdr3_aa: CASSVIIQTQYF
d_call: TRBD2; clone_size: many; v_call: TRBV11-3; j_call: TRBJ2-3; cdr3_nt: TGTGCCAGCAGCTCCCCGGGACTAGCGGGAGATCGGTCCACAGATACGCAGTATTTT; cdr3_aa: CASSSPGLAGDRSTDTQYF
d_call: -; clone_size: -; v_call: TRBV9; j_call: TRBJ1-1; cdr3_nt: TGTGCCAGCAGCGTAGACAGCCTGAACACTGAAGCTTTCTTT; cdr3_aa: CASSVDSLNTEAFF
d_call: TRBD1; clone_size: -; v_call: TRBV6-1; j_call: TRBJ1-2; cdr3_nt: TGTGCCAGCAGCGGTGACACAGGGGGCATGAATGGCTACACCTTC; cdr3_aa: CASSGDTGGMNGYTF
d_call: TRBD2; clone_size: few; v_call: TRBV9; j_call: TRBJ2-7; cdr3_nt: TGTGCCAGCAGCGTGACTAGCGGGGTTAAATCCTACGAGCAGTACTTC; cdr3_aa: CASSVTSGVKSYEQYF
d_call: TRBD1; clone_size: -; v_call: TRBV6-1; j_call: TRBJ1-5; cdr3_nt: TGTGCCAGCAGTCCCCCGACAGGGAAGAATCAGCCCCAGCATTTT; cdr3_aa: CASSPPTGKNQPQHF
d_call: -; clone_size: many; v_call: TRBV28; j_call: TRBJ1-1; cdr3_nt: TGTGCCAGCACTCGACTGCTGAACACTGAAGCTTTCTTT; cdr3_aa: CASTRLLNTEAFF
d_call: -; clone_size: once; v_call: TRBV29-1; j_call: TRBJ2-3; cdr3_nt: TGCAGCGTCACAACTAGAGACACAGATACGCAGTATTTT; cdr3_aa: CSVTTRDTDTQYF
d_call: -; clone_size: -; v_call: TRBV7-2; j_call: TRBJ1-5; cdr3_nt: TGTGCCAGCAGCCCCTACCGACAGCAGCCCCAGCATTTT; cdr3_aa: CASSPYRQQPQHF
d_call: TRBD1; clone_size: -; v_call: TRBV7-6; j_call: TRBJ2-5; cdr3_nt: TGTGCCAGCAGCGGCAGTTCAGGGGGCCTGAAAGAGACCCAGTACTTC; cdr3_aa: CASSGSSGGLKETQYF
d_call: -; clone_size: -; v_call: TRBV5-1; j_call: TRBJ2-1; cdr3_nt: TGCGCCAGCAGTCCCCGGGACCAGATAGGGGAGCAGTTCTTC; cdr3_aa: CASSPRDQIGEQFF
d_call: -; clone_size: -; v_call: TRBV15; j_call: TRBJ2-1; cdr3_nt: TGTGCCACCAGCTCCCAAGACTCCGGGGCGCACAATGAGCAGTTCTTC; cdr3_aa: CATSSQDSGAHNEQFF
d_call: -; clone_size: few; v_call: TRBV6-1; j_call: TRBJ2-6; cdr3_nt: TGTGCCAGCCGAAGGCAGGGTTACTCTGGGGCCAACGTCCTGACTTTC; cdr3_aa: CASRRQGYSGANVLTF
d_call: -; clone_size: -; v_call: TRBV29-1; j_call: TRBJ2-1; cdr3_nt: TGCAGCGTTCTCGGTGGGCTCCACAATGAGCAGTTCTTC; cdr3_aa: CSVLGGLHNEQFF
d_call: -; clone_size: -; v_call: TRBV5-6; j_call: TRBJ2-6; cdr3_nt: TGTGCCAGCAGCCCCGACAGGACTGGGGCCAACGTCCTGACTTTC; cdr3_aa: CASSPDRTGANVLTF
d_call: -; clone_size: few; v_call: TRBV19; j_call: TRBJ2-1; cdr3_nt: TGTGCCAGTAGTATAGCTAGCAGGAACCACTTCAATGAGCAGTTCTTC; cdr3_aa: CASSIASRNHFNEQFF
d_call: TRBD1; clone_size: many; v_call: TRBV5-1; j_call: TRBJ2-1; cdr3_nt: TGCGCCAGCAGCCGGACAGGGGTTGGTGAGCAGTTCTTC; cdr3_aa: CASSRTGVGEQFF
d_call: TRBD1; clone_size: -; v_call: TRBV19; j_call: TRBJ1-5; cdr3_nt: TGTGCCAGTAGATACGGACAGGGCAATCAGCCCCAGCATTTT; cdr3_aa: CASRYGQGNQPQHF
d_call: TRBD1; clone_size: -; v_call: TRBV6-2/TRBV6-3; j_call: TRBJ1-2; cdr3_nt: TGTGCCAGCAGTTACGGTCAGGGGGCCCCAGGCTATGGCTACACCTTC; cdr3_aa: CASSYGQGAPGYGYTF
d_call: TRBD2; clone_size: few; v_call: TRBV4-2; j_call: TRBJ2-1; cdr3_nt: TGTGCCAGCAGCCAAGAGACTAGCGGGAGTAGAAATCCGTTCTTC; cdr3_aa: CASSQETSGSRNPFF
d_call: -; clone_size: many; v_call: TRBV28; j_call: TRBJ1-2; cdr3_nt: TGTGCCAGCAAACTGGGAGTAAATGGCTACACCTTC; cdr3_aa: CASKLGVNGYTF
d_call: TRBD2; clone_size: -; v_call: TRBV20-1; j_call: TRBJ2-1; cdr3_nt: TGCAGTGCTAGAGGGACTAGCGGGATCTATGAGCAGTTCTTC; cdr3_aa: CSARGTSGIYEQFF
d_call: -; clone_size: -; v_call: TRBV10-3; j_call: TRBJ1-1; cdr3_nt: TGTGCCATCAGTGACTCGTGGGACACTGAAGCTTTCTTT; cdr3_aa: CAISDSWDTEAFF
d_call: TRBD2; clone_size: -; v_call: TRBV7-9; j_call: TRBJ2-3; cdr3_nt: TGTGCCAGCAGCTTGGCGGGAGTAGCCTCAGATACGCAGTATTTT; cdr3_aa: CASSLAGVASDTQYF
d_call: -; clone_size: -; v_call: TRBV6-1; j_call: TRBJ2-7; cdr3_nt: TGTGCCAGCAGTGCCGACGGCCGGGGCTACGAGCAGTACTTC; cdr3_aa: CASSADGRGYEQYF
d_call: TRBD2; clone_size: -; v_call: TRBV12-5; j_call: TRBJ2-3; cdr3_nt: TGTGCTAGTGGTTTGGACGGGGGGTCCGATACGCAGTATTTT; cdr3_aa: CASGLDGGSDTQYF
d_call: TRBD2; clone_size: -; v_call: TRBV6-4; j_call: TRBJ2-1; cdr3_nt: TGTGCCAGCAGTGACCGTCCTAGCGGTTACAATGAGCAGTTCTTC; cdr3_aa: CASSDRPSGYNEQFF